This T cell receptor beta chain was observed in a study of identical twins (dated by TCRdb to about 2016). Background on the whole study: To test whether fetal clonotypes persist, the study used deep sequencing on TCR alpha and beta repertoires from monozygotic twins, unrelated adults of various ages, and cord blood. To rule out contamination, replicate twin experiments were performed at different times with different library preparation protocols. Study-level results and caveats: In monozygotic twins, out-of-frame TCR alpha sharing was systematically underestimated by recombination models, although the models agreed with sharing between unrelated individuals. Invariant T cells such as MAIT and iNKT could partly confound zero-insertion analyses, though diverse VJ usage argued against this for most clonotypes. Because the same donors could not be followed over many years, the conclusions relied on cross-sectional statistical analysis. Abundant cord blood beta clonotypes carried fewer insertions; young adult naive repertoires showed a weaker similar trend, while memory repertoires showed none. A weaker excess of twin sharing was found in beta out-of-frame sequences because the signal-to-noise ratio was lowered by fewer shared sequences. Out-of-frame TCR alpha sequences shared between twins showed an excess of low generation-probability sequences compared with coincidental sharing between unrelated individuals.

Trimming removed 0 bases from V and 0 bases from J, leaving 10 bases between the germline ends. CDR1 is given as SGDLS and CDR2 as YYNGEE, both from the germline V gene. The CDR3 contains 16 residues, cysteine and phenylalanine counted. The sequence is cut down to CDR3 DNA, 48 bases in frame from base 1. About this clonotype: Its antigen specificity is not known. No clone much larger than this one lies a single base away; base qualities are absent.

Libraries were prepared through 5' RACE. Sequenced on an Illumina HiSeq 2000. A universal primer binding site was added through template switching, and the final cDNA carried a unique molecular identifier so that TCR cDNA molecules could be counted accurately. First-strand cDNA for TCR alpha and beta chains was synthesized from specific primers in the conserved constant-segment region. To control for contamination, every cDNA library was double barcoded, receiving both a SMART-Mk sample barcode and Illumina barcodes. Two successive PCR steps introduced TruSeq adapter sequences along with Illumina sample barcodes. The TCR alpha and beta cDNA libraries were sequenced on the Illumina HiSeq platform using custom primers. On the authors' methods: MiGEC processed the raw reads to extract unique molecular identifiers, while MiXCR was used to determine the CDR3 positions. For each individual, recombination models were inferred using an EM algorithm with the repgenHMM and IGoR tools. The analysis of shared clonotypes was done with the tcR package in R, with sharing normalized by the product of cloneset sizes. To study raw recombination without the effects of thymic and clonal selection, out-of-frame nonproductive sequences were analyzed. The public reads were reprocessed in TCRdb via fastp at Q25 and MiXCR, keeping in-frame beta chains. Each entry merges the rows of one CDR3 protein and shows their most common DNA and genes. Here the V and J calls rest on TCRdb's processing, not on the authors' analysis. In this sample the table shows 690,000 or so distinct CDR3 sequences, over 5% of which occur a single time. The top ten clones comprise under 2% of the sample.

Every donor in the study was a healthy Caucasian. Three unrelated non-twin adults were additionally sequenced: a male aged 18 to 29, a male aged 50 to 59 and a female aged 50 to 59. Miltenyi CD45RO+ enrichment and human naive T-cell isolation kits were used to isolate memory (CD45RO+) and naive T cells from PBMC. Sequenced input: naive T cells sorted from blood. The intended sense of this specimen's cell subset or site label: cells isolated with a human naive T-cell isolation kit. The receptor comes from a man aged 18 to 29 in good health. The chain joins TRBV9 to TRBJ2-4, and TRBD2 may be the D gene, going by 5 matching bases. The CDR3 here reads CASSVGGWEAKNIQYF. In nucleotides, the sequence is TGTGCCAGCAGCGTAGGAGGGTGGGAAGCCAAAAACATTCAGTACTTC.